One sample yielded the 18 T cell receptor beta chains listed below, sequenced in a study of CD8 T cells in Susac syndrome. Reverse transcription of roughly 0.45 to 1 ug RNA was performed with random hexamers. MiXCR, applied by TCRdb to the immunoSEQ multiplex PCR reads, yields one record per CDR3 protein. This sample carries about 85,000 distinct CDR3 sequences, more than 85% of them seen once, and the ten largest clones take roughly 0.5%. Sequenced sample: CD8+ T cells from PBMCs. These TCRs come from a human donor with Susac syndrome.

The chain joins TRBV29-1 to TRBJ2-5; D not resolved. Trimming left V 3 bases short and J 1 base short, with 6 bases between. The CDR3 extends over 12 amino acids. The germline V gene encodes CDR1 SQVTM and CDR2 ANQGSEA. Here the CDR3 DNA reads TGCAGCGTTGATCACCCCCAAGAGACCCAGTACTTC. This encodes CSVDHPQETQYF.

CDR3 loop: CASNHGLNTEAFF. The CDR3 region has the DNA TGTGCCAGTAATCACGGACTGAACACTGAAGCTTTCTTT. This chain joins TRBV19 and TRBJ1-1; D is unclear. Trimming took off 7 bases at V and 0 bases at J, with 9 bases between the two ends. The CDR3 is made up of 13 amino acids. Germline V lookup: CDR1 LNHDA, CDR2 SQIVND (reference sequence).

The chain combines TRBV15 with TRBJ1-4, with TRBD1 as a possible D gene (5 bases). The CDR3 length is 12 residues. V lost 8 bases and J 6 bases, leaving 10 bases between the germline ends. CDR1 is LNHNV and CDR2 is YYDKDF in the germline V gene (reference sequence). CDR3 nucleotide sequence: TGTGCCACCCAACGGGGGGATGAAAAACTGTTTTTT. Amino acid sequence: CATQRGDEKLFF.

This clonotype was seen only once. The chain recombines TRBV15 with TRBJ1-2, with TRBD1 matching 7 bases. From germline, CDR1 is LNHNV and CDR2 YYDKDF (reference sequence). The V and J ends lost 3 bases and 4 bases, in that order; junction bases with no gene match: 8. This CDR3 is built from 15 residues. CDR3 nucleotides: TGTGCCACCAGCAGGTCCACTGGACAGGCCTATGGCTACACCTTC. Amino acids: CATSRSTGQAYGYTF.

The DNA for the CDR3 is TGCGCCAGCAGCTCCCAGTTATCTACAGAGCAGTACTTC. Its protein product is CASSSQLSTEQYF. The chain is built from TRBV5-1 and TRBJ2-7; no clear D gene. Germline V gene data show CDR1 as SGHRS and CDR2 as YFSETQ. V was pared by 3 bases and J by 7 bases, with 14 bases between. The CDR3 extends over 13 amino acids.

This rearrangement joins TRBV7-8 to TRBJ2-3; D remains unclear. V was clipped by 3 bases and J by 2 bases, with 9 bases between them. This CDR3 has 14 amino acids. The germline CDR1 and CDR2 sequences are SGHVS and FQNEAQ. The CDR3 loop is CASSFYSITDTQYF. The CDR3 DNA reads TGTGCCAGCAGCTTCTACTCCATCACAGATACGCAGTATTTT.

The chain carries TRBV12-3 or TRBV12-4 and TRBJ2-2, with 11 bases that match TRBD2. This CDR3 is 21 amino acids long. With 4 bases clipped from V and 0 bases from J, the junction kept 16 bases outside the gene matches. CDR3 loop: CASSSSTIAASGRTNTGELFF. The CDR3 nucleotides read TGTGCCAGCAGTTCGTCCACGATCGCGGCTAGCGGGAGGACGAACACCGGGGAGCTGTTTTTT.

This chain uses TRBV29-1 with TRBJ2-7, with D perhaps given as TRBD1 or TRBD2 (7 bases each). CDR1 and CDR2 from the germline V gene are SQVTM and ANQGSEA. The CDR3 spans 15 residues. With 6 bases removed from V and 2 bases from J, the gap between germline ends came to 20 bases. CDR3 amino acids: CSVLDQGGGPYEQYF. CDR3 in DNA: TGCAGCGTACTCGACCAGGGAGGGGGCCCCTACGAGCAGTACTTC.

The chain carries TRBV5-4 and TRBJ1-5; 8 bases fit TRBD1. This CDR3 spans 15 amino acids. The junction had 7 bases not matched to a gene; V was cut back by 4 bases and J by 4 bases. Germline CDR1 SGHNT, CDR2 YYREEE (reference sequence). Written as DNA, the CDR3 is TGTGCCAGCAGCCCGGACAGGGATGGTAATCAGCCCCAGCATTTT. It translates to CASSPDRDGNQPQHF. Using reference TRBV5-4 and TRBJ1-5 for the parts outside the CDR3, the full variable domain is ETGVTQSPTHLIKTRGQQVTLRCSSQSGHNTVSWYQQALGQGPQFIFQYYREEENGRGNFPPRFSGLQFPNYSSELNVNALELDDSALYLCASSPDRDGNQPQHFGDGTRLSIL.

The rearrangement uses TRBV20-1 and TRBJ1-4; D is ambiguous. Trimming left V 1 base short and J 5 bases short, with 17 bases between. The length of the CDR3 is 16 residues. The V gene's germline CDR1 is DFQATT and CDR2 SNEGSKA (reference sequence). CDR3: CSARVDPLSHNEKLFF. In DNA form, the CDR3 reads TGCAGTGCTAGAGTGGACCCGTTATCCCACAATGAAAAACTGTTTTTT.

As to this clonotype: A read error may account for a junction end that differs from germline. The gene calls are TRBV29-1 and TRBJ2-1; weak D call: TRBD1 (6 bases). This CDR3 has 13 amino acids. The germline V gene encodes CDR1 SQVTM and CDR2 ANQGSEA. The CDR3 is CSVWGGGYDEQFF. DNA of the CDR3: TGCAGCGTTTGGGGTGGGGGCTACGATGAGCAGTTCTTC.

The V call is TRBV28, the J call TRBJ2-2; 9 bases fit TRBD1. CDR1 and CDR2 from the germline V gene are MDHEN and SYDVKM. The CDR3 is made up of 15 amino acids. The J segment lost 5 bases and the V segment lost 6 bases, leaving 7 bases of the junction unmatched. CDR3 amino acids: CASRSTQGATGELFF. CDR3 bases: TGTGCCAGCAGGTCTACACAGGGGGCAACCGGGGAGCTGTTTTTT. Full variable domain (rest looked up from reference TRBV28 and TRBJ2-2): DVKVTQSSRYLVKRTGEKVFLECVQDMDHENMFWYRQDPGLGLRLIYFSYDVKMKEKGDIPEGYSVSREKKERFSLILESASTNQTSMYLCASRSTQGATGELFFGEGSRLTVL.

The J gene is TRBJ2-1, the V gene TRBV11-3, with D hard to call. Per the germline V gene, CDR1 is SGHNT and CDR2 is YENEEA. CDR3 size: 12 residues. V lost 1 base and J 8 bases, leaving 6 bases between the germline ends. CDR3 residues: CASSLAYDEQFF. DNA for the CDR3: TGTGCCAGCAGCTTAGCGTATGATGAGCAGTTCTTC.

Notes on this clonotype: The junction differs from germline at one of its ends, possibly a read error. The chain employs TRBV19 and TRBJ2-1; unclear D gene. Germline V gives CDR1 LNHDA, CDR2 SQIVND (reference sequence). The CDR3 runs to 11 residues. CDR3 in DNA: TGTGCCACCTCATATGGCAACGTGGGGTCCTTC. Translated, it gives CATSYGNVGSF.

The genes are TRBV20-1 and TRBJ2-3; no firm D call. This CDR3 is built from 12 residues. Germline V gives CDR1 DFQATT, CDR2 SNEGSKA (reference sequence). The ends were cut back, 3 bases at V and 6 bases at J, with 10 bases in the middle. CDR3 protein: CSARAGQDTQYF. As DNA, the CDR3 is TGCAGTGCTAGGGCCGGGCAGGATACGCAGTATTTT.

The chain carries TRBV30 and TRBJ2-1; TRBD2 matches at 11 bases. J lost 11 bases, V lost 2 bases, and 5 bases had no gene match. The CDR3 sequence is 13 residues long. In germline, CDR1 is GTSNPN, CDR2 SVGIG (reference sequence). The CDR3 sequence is CAWSLTSGTQQFF. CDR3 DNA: TGTGCCTGGAGTTTGACTAGCGGGACCCAGCAGTTCTTC.

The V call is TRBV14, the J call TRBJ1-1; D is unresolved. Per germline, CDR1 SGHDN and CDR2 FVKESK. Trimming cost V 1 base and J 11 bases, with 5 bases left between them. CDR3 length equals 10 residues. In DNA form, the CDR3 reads TGTGCCAGCAGCCAAGGAGCCGCTTTCTTT. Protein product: CASSQGAAFF.

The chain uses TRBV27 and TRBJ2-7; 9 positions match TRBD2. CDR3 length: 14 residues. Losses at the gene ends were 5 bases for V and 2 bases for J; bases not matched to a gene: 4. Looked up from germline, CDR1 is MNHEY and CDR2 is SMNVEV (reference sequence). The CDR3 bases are TGTGCCAGCAGTAGAGGCGGGAGGGCCTACGAGCAGTACTTC. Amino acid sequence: CASSRGGRAYEQYF.